This T cell receptor (beta chain) was sequenced for a study of spatial heterogeneity in lung cancer. As for the study in general: Each unique TCR and UMI combination was seen more than ten times on average in raw reads.

This clonotype was counted only a few times. Time point defined: sample taken at primary tumor resection. Tumor, nontumor lung or frozen PBMC supplied whole RNA, sequenced without sorting. 55 to 80 TRACERx patients with early, untreated non-small cell lung cancer donated samples. MiXCR was run by TCRdb on the 5' RACE reads, yielding one entry per CDR3 protein. This table holds tens of thousands of distinct CDR3 sequences, 13% found once. Germline V gene sequence: CDR1 WNHNN, CDR2 SYGVQD (reference sequence). V was shortened by 10 bases and J by 8 bases, with 12 bases between the two germline ends. The CDR3 is 11 residues long.

The sequence was obtained from a male donor with early-stage non-small cell lung cancer. Sequences were derived from PBMCs, sampled at surgery. The chain has TRBV10-1 and TRBJ2-1; the D is unclear. CDR3 DNA sequence: TGCGCCATTGAACTCAGGCATGAGCAGTTCTTC. It yields the protein CAIELRHEQFF.